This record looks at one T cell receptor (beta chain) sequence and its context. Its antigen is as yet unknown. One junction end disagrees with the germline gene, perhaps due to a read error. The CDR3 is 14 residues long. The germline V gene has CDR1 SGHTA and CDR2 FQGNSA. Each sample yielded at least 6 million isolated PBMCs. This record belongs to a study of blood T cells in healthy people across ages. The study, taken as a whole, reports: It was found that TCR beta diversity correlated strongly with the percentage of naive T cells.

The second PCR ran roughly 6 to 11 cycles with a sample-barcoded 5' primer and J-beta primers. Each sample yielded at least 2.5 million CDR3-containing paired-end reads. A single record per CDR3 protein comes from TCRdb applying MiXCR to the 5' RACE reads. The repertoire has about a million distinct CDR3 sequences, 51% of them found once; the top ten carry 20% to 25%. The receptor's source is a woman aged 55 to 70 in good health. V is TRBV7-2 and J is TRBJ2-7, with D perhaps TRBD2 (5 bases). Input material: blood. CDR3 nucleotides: TGCGCCAGCAGCATAGCTGGAGGTACCTACGAGCAGTACTTC. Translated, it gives CASSIAGGTYEQYF. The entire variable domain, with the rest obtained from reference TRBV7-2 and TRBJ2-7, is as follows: GAGVSQSPSNKVTEKGKDVELRCDPISGHTALYWYRQSLGQGLEFLIYFQGNSAPDKSGLPSDRFSAERTGGSVSTLTIQRTQQEDSAVYLCASSIAGGTYEQYFGPGTRLTVT.